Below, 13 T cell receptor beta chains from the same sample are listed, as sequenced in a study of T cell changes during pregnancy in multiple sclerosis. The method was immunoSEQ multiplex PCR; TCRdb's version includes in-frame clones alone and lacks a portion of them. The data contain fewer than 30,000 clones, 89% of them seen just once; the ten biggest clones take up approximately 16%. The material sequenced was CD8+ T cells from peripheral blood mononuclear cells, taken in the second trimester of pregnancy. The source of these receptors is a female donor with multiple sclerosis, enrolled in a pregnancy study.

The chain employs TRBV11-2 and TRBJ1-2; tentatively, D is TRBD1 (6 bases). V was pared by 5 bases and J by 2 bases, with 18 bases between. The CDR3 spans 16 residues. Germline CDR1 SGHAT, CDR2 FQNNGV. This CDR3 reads CASSRAPRGSNYGYTF. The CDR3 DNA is TGTGCCAGCAGCCGCGCCCCCAGGGGAAGCAACTATGGCTACACCTTC.

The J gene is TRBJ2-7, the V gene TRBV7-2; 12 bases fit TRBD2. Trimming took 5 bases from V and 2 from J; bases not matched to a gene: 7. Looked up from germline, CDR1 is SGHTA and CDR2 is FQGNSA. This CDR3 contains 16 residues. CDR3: CASSGRTSGAPYEQYF. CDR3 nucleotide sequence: TGTGCCAGCAGCGGGAGGACTAGCGGGGCCCCCTACGAGCAGTACTTC.

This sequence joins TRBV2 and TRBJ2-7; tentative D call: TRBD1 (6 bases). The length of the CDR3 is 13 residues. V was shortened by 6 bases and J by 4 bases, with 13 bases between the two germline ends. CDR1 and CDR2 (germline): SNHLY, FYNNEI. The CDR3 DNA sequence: TGTGCCAGCAGCCCCGGGACAAGTTACGAGCAGTACTTC. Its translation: CASSPGTSYEQYF.

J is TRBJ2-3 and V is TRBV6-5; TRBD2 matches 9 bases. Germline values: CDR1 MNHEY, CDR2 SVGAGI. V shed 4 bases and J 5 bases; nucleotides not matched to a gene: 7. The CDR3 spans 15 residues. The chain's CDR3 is CASSLAGEGIDTQYF. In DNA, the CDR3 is TGTGCCAGCAGTTTAGCGGGAGAGGGGATAGATACGCAGTATTTT.

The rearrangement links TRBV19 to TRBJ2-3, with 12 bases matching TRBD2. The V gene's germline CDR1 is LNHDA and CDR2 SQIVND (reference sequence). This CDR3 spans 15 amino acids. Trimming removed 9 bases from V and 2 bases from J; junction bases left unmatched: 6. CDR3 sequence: CASRLAGGSTDTQYF. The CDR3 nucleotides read TGTGCCAGCCGCCTAGCGGGAGGGTCCACAGATACGCAGTATTTT.

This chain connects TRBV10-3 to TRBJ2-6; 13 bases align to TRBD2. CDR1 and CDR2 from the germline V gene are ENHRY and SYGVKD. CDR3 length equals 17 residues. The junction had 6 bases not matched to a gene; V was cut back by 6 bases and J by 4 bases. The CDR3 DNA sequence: TGTGCCATCAGAACCGGGACTAGCGGGACCGGGGCCAACGTCCTGACTTTC. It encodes CAIRTGTSGTGANVLTF.

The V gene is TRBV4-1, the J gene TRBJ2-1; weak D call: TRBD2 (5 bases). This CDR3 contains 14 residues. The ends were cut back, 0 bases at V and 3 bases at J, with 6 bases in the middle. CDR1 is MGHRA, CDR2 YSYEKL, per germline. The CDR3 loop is CASSQEGVYNEQFF. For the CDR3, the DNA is TGCGCCAGCAGCCAAGAGGGAGTCTACAATGAGCAGTTCTTC.

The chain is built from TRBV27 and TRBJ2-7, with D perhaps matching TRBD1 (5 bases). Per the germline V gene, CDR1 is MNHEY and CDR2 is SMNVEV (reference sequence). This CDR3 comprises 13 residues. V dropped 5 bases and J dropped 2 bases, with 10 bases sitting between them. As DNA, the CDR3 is TGTGCCAGCAGTGCCCAGGGTCCCTACGAGCAGTACTTC. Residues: CASSAQGPYEQYF.

The CDR3 bases are TGTGCCAGCAGCTCCCCCGACAGGGGTGGGTCCTACAATGAGCAGTTCTTC. Translated: CASSSPDRGGSYNEQFF. The rearrangement joins TRBV5-4 to TRBJ2-1, with 8 bases fitting TRBD1. This CDR3 spans 17 amino acids. Germline CDR1 and CDR2: SGHNT and YYREEE (reference sequence). The ends lost 3 bases at V and 1 base at J; junction bases unmatched: 9.

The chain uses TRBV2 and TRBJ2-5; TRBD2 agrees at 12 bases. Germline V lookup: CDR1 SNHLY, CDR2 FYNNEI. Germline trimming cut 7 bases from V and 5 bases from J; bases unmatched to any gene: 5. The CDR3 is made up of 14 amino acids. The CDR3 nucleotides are TGTGCCAGCAACCTAGCGGGAGGGCCGGAGACCCAGTACTTC. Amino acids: CASNLAGGPETQYF.

The CDR3 sequence: CASSVGTSGNNEQFF. CDR3 nucleotides: TGTGCCAGCAGTGTGGGGACTAGCGGGAACAATGAGCAGTTCTTC. V usage is TRBV2 and J usage is TRBJ2-1; 13 positions agree with TRBD2. After removal of 4 bases from V and 5 bases from J, the junction contained 2 bases not matched to a gene. The germline CDR1 and CDR2 sequences are SNHLY and FYNNEI. The CDR3 totals 15 residues.

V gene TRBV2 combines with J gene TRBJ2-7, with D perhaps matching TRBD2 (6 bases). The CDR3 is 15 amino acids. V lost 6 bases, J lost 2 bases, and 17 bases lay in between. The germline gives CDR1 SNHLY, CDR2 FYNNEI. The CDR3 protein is CASRDWGVPAYEQYF. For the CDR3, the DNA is TGTGCCAGCAGGGACTGGGGGGTCCCCGCCTACGAGCAGTACTTC.

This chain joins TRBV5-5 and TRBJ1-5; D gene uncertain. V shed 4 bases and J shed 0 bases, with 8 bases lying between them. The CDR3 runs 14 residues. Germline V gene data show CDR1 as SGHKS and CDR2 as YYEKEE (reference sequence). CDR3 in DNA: TGTGCCAGCAGCCACGACTTTAGCAATCAGCCCCAGCATTTT. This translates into CASSHDFSNQPQHF. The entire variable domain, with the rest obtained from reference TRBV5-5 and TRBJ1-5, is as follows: DAGVTQSPTHLIKTRGQQVTLRCSPISGHKSVSWYQQVLGQGPQFIFQYYEKEERGRGNFPDRFSARQFPNYSSELNVNALLLGDSALYLCASSHDFSNQPQHFGDGTRLSIL.